The entry that follows covers one TCR beta chain sequence. Its antigen is not yet known. Since a much larger clone is just one base distant, this may be a read error. The data were obtained in a study of breast tumors, draining lymph nodes, adjacent tissues (TCRdb year 2016). In the study overall: The study compared TCR beta repertoires across tumor, adjacent nontumor tissue and axillary lymph nodes from breast cancer patients. In human breast cancer, the study set out to assess how tumor, surrounding tissue and draining lymph node repertoires relate to one another and whether T cells might be exchanged between them.

Here is what the overall study found, with its caveats: Tumors showed preferential V and J gene usage, and their T-cell repertoire diversity fell below that of lymph nodes yet above that of nontumor tissue. Tumor and nontumor tissue repertoires were found to be significantly more similar in luminal-like than in basal-like breast cancer. Rather than being directly demonstrated, the conclusion that tumor T cells originate in lymph nodes was presented as consistent with a hypothesis. The data were considered consistent with most tumor T cells being derived from the lymph node and subsequently expanding within tumor tissue.

Relative to germline, V is missing 0 bases and J is missing 0 bases, with 5 bases of the junction outside any gene match. CDR1 and CDR2 are drawn from the germline V gene: SGHRS, YFSETQ. CDR3 length: 18 amino acids, cysteine to phenylalanine. Only the CDR3 region is kept as DNA, spanning 54 bases read in frame from base 1. The axillary draining lymph nodes of breast cancer patients were the source of the lymph node samples. These reads were obtained on an Illumina HiSeq 2000. TCR beta chain libraries were generated through multiplex PCR amplification. High-throughput sequencing was used to analyze the amplified TCR beta chain products. TCRdb cleaned the public reads at Q25 with fastp, built clones with MiXCR and kept in-frame beta chains. CDR3 protein duplicates are merged, each entry listing the most common genes and DNA. A total of more than 100,000 distinct CDR3 sequences appear in this sample, about a fifth of them only once. Roughly 2.7% of the sample is taken by the ten largest.

The rearranged segments are TRBV5-1 and TRBJ2-2; the junction holds 10 bases that match TRBD2. Sequencing input: axillary lymph node tissue. This clonotype originated in a female donor with breast cancer. Some clones in this sample may be carry-over from other donors' samples. The CDR3 protein is CASSLGISGRTNTGELFF. The bases are TGCGCCAGCAGCTTGGGGATTAGCGGGAGGACGAACACCGGGGAGCTGTTTTTT.